The 29 T cell receptor beta chains below were found in one sample sequenced in a study of Graves' ophthalmopathy and Graves' hyperthyroidism. Amplification from RNA transcripts yielded the TCR beta CDR3 regions. An initial RT-PCR round employing HTBI primers preceded a second-round multiplex PCR. TCRdb reprocessed the multiplex PCR reads via MiXCR and lists one record per CDR3 protein. The sample consists of a few hundred thousand distinct CDR3 sequences, 15% to 20% of them appearing once. The source material was peripheral blood. Every receptor here comes from an adult man with Graves' ophthalmopathy.

This clonotype occurred many times. The V gene is TRBV6-2 or TRBV6-3, the J gene TRBJ2-7; D is possibly TRBD1 (6 bases). CDR1 and CDR2 from the germline V gene are MNHEY and SVGEGT. CDR3 size: 14 residues. Trimming shortened V by 4 bases and J by 3 bases, and 13 bases separated the two germline ends. The CDR3 nucleotides are TGTGCCAGCAGTTCCCAGGGGCCGGTCTACGAGCAGTACTTC. Protein: CASSSQGPVYEQYF.

Many counts were recorded for this clonotype. One end of the junction fails to match germline, which may point to a read error. The rearrangement joins TRBV27 to TRBJ1-6, with 9 bases matching TRBD1. The CDR3 is made up of 15 amino acids. Germline CDR1 and CDR2: MNHEY and SMNVEV (reference sequence). CDR3 DNA: TGTGCCAGCTCGGACAGGGGCCTTCTTAATTCACCCCTCCGCTTT. Encoded protein: CASSDRGLLNSPLRF.

This clonotype was seen repeatedly, ten times or more. The chain uses TRBV30 and TRBJ1-3; D remains unclear. The V gene's germline CDR1 is GTSNPN and CDR2 SVGIG (reference sequence). This CDR3 region has 15 residues. Trimming removed 0 bases from V and 0 bases from J, with 9 bases in between. The CDR3 loop reads CAWSVLPNSGNTIYF. CDR3 coding DNA: TGTGCCTGGAGTGTTTTACCGAACTCTGGAAACACCATATATTTT.

There are many counts of this clonotype. The rearrangement uses TRBV19 and TRBJ2-7, with 12 bases aligning to TRBD1. The CDR3 is 16 residues long. Germline CDR1 LNHDA, CDR2 SQIVND (reference sequence). Trimming at V came to 4 bases and at J to 4 bases, leaving 8 bases not matched to a gene. CDR3 region: CASSTPGQGASYEQYF. The CDR3 DNA follows: TGTGCCAGTAGTACCCCGGGACAGGGGGCTTCGTACGAGCAGTACTTC.

This clonotype was seen ten or more times. The CDR3 protein is CASSVQGGQPQHF. CDR3 in DNA: TGCGCCAGCAGCGTCCAGGGAGGACAGCCCCAGCATTTT. The V and J genes are TRBV5-1 and TRBJ1-5, with a tentative D call TRBD1 (5 bases). Trimming shortened V by 4 bases and J by 7 bases, and 12 bases separated the two germline ends. This CDR3 spans 13 amino acids. Germline-derived CDR1 and CDR2 are SGHRS and YFSETQ.

This clonotype occurred many times. The chain links TRBV7-8 to TRBJ2-7; TRBD2 matches at 7 bases. The germline CDR1 and CDR2 sequences are SGHVS and FQNEAQ. The CDR3 contains 16 residues. V lost 5 bases, J lost 9 bases, and 19 bases stayed unmatched. CDR3: CASSNSRQSGTHGQYF. The CDR3, as DNA: TGTGCCAGCAGCAACTCTCGCCAAAGCGGGACTCATGGGCAGTACTTC. Filled out from reference TRBV7-8 and TRBJ2-7, the complete variable domain reads GAGVSQSPRYKVAKRGQDVALRCDPISGHVSLFWYQQALGQGPEFLTYFQNEAQLDKSGLPSDRFFAERPEGSVSTLKIQRTQQEDSAVYLCASSNSRQSGTHGQYFGPGTRLTVT.

The CDR3, as DNA: TGTGCCAGCAGTTTGTTATCCCCCTACCACGAGCAGTACTTC. Its translation: CASSLLSPYHEQYF. The genes are TRBV12-3 or TRBV12-4 and TRBJ2-7; no clear D. With 3 bases removed from V and 5 bases from J, the gap between germline ends came to 14 bases. CDR3 size: 14 residues.

The chain employs TRBV29-1 and TRBJ1-2; 12 nucleotides align to TRBD1. Germline V lookup: CDR1 SQVTM, CDR2 ANQGSEA. CDR3 length: 13 amino acids. With V trimmed by 5 bases and J by 6 bases, 4 bases remained unmatched. CDR3 in DNA: TGCAGCGTTACCGGGACAGGGGGCGATGGCTACACCTTC. Amino acid sequence: CSVTGTGGDGYTF.

This clonotype was recorded at least ten times. V is TRBV6-2 or TRBV6-3 and J is TRBJ2-5, with a tentative D call TRBD2 (5 bases). Deletions cut 0 bases from V and 5 bases from J, with 16 bases between. Germline assignment: CDR1 MNHEY and CDR2 SVGEGT. CDR3 length: 16 amino acids. CDR3 loop: CASSYSRARGWETQYF. The CDR3 coding sequence is TGTGCCAGCAGTTACTCTCGGGCCAGAGGGTGGGAGACCCAGTACTTC.

The V gene is TRBV7-2, the J gene TRBJ2-7; D possibly corresponds to TRBD2 (6 bases). The V end lost 2 bases, the J end lost 4 bases, and 15 bases lay between the germline ends. Germline CDR1 and CDR2: SGHTA and FQGNSA. The CDR3 runs to 15 residues. The DNA of the CDR3 is TGTGCCAGCAGCTTAAGTCAGGGAGGCGCATACGAGCAGTACTTC. Amino acids: CASSLSQGGAYEQYF.

J is TRBJ2-5 and V is TRBV12-3 or TRBV12-4, with D perhaps TRBD2 (6 bases). CDR3 length: 12 residues. V shed 1 base and J shed 9 bases, with 9 bases lying between them. CDR3 sequence (DNA): TGTGCCAGCAGTTTAGTGGAGGGTTCCCAGTACTTC. Translating it yields CASSLVEGSQYF.

Points on this clonotype: A junction end diverges from the germline sequence, so it may reflect a read error. The gene calls are TRBV29-1 and TRBJ1-1; 11 nucleotides line up with TRBD1. The CDR3 extends over 12 amino acids. The germline V gene encodes CDR1 SQVTM and CDR2 ANQGSEA. CDR3 DNA: TGCAGCGTTAGGACAGGGGGCCAACCTACCCTCTTT. Amino acids: CSVRTGGQPTLF.

At least ten counts were recorded for this clonotype. The V and J genes are TRBV12-3 or TRBV12-4 and TRBJ2-7, with D unclear. The CDR3 totals 14 residues. Trimming took 4 bases from V and 0 from J, leaving 10 bases between them. The CDR3 region is CASSWMYSSYEQYF. The CDR3 DNA is TGTGCCAGCAGTTGGATGTATTCCTCCTACGAGCAGTACTTC.

This clonotype was recorded at least ten times. This chain connects TRBV20-1 to TRBJ2-5; 7 bases fit TRBD2. J gave up 0 bases and V 6 bases, and 7 bases lay outside the gene matches. This CDR3 is built from 14 residues. CDR1 DFQATT and CDR2 SNEGSKA come from the germline V gene (reference sequence). CDR3 protein: CSASTGGNQETQYF. The CDR3, as DNA: TGCAGTGCCTCGACCGGGGGGAACCAAGAGACCCAGTACTTC.

The chain employs TRBV28 and TRBJ1-2, with TRBD1 as a possible D gene (5 bases). V lost 2 bases and J 5 bases, leaving 9 bases between the germline ends. The length of the CDR3 is 13 residues. CDR1 MDHEN and CDR2 SYDVKM come from the germline V gene. The CDR3 sequence: CASSLERQYGYTF. The CDR3 DNA reads as TGTGCCAGCAGTTTAGAACGACAGTATGGCTACACCTTC.

V is TRBV6-1 and J is TRBJ2-1; a weak D match, TRBD1 (6 bases). This CDR3 has 15 residues. V gave up 4 bases and J gave up 7 bases, with 17 bases separating them. Looked up from germline, CDR1 is MNHNS and CDR2 is SASEGT. This CDR3 is CASSASGFRGNEQFF. Written as DNA, the CDR3 is TGTGCCAGCAGTGCAAGCGGATTTAGGGGGAATGAGCAGTTCTTC.

In its sample, this clonotype was seen many times. CDR3 in DNA: TGTGCCAGCTGGGCGAGCTCCTACGAGCAGTACTTC. Translated: CASWASSYEQYF. The rearrangement links TRBV27 to TRBJ2-7, with no clear D. Germline CDR1 and CDR2: MNHEY and SMNVEV (reference sequence). The CDR3 is 12 amino acids. V lost 8 bases and J 0 bases, leaving 8 bases between the germline ends.

DNA for the CDR3: TGTGCCAGCAGTGAATTTCTAGCGGGACTAGAGACCCAGTACTTC. As protein: CASSEFLAGLETQYF. The chain employs TRBV6-1 and TRBJ2-5, with 9 bases lining up with TRBD2. This CDR3 contains 15 residues. Per germline, CDR1 MNHNS and CDR2 SASEGT. Germline trimming cut 2 bases from V and 4 bases from J; bases unmatched to any gene: 5.

This clonotype was seen at least ten times. The rearrangement joins TRBV10-1 to TRBJ2-2; a weak D match, TRBD1 (6 bases). Germline CDR1 is WNHNN and CDR2 is SYGVQD (reference sequence). V was shortened by 4 bases and J by 0 bases, with 6 bases between the two germline ends. This CDR3 is 14 amino acids long. The chain's CDR3 is CASSGQANTGELFF. The CDR3 DNA sequence: TGCGCCAGCAGTGGACAGGCGAACACCGGGGAGCTGTTTTTT.

This clonotype came up many times. The genes are TRBV7-9 and TRBJ1-2; D might be TRBD1 (5 bases). V was cut by 0 bases and J by 6 bases, with 11 bases left in between. Germline V gene data show CDR1 as SEHNR and CDR2 as FQNEAQ (reference sequence). This CDR3 is built from 14 residues. The CDR3 spells CASSLASGVDGYTF. CDR3 DNA: TGTGCCAGCAGCTTAGCTTCGGGGGTTGATGGCTACACCTTC.

This clonotype was seen repeatedly, ten times or more. The V gene is TRBV27, the J gene TRBJ1-3; 10 bases fit TRBD1. The CDR3 loop spans 15 amino acids. Losses at the gene ends were 5 bases for V and 2 bases for J; bases not matched to a gene: 3. Germline loops: CDR1 MNHEY, CDR2 SMNVEV (reference sequence). Here the CDR3 reads CASSLGTGAGNTIYF. For the CDR3, the DNA is TGTGCCAGCAGTCTAGGGACAGGGGCTGGAAACACCATATATTTT.

At least ten counts were recorded for this clonotype. The CDR3 loop is CASSLEFGGRDYGYTF. In DNA, the CDR3 is TGTGCCAGCAGCTTAGAGTTCGGAGGGAGGGACTATGGCTACACCTTC. The V and J genes are TRBV11-2 and TRBJ1-2; D gene uncertain. In germline, CDR1 is SGHAT, CDR2 FQNNGV. V gave up 0 bases and J gave up 3 bases, with 14 bases separating them. The CDR3 has 16 amino acids.

The sample holds many counts of this clonotype. This chain uses TRBV11-2 with TRBJ2-5; 13 positions agree with TRBD2. This CDR3 region has 19 residues. V dropped 1 base and J dropped 2; count of bases not matched to a gene: 10. Germline V gene data show CDR1 as SGHAT and CDR2 as FQNNGV. In DNA form, the CDR3 reads TGTGCCAGCAGCTTAGTTTGGACTAGCGGGAGCCCAATGCAAGAGACCCAGTACTTC. This sequence encodes CASSLVWTSGSPMQETQYF.

This clonotype showed up many times. This chain links TRBV24-1 with TRBJ1-2, with D maybe TRBD1 (5 bases). The CDR3 has 16 amino acids. The V gene lost 2 bases and the J gene lost 0 bases, with 12 bases spanning the gap. Germline V lookup: CDR1 KGHDR, CDR2 SFDVKD. The CDR3 reads CATSDSWDGTNYGYTF. The CDR3 DNA sequence: TGTGCCACCAGTGATTCTTGGGACGGGACTAACTATGGCTACACCTTC.

The table lists this clonotype with many counts. The chain uses TRBV9 and TRBJ2-1, with TRBD2 matching over 7 bases. Unmatched junction bases numbered 4, after V lost 4 bases and J lost 0 bases. There are 15 residues in the CDR3. Germline CDR1 is SGDLS and CDR2 is YYNGEE. Here the CDR3 DNA reads TGTGCCAGCAGCCTCAGCGGGATCTCCTACAATGAGCAGTTCTTC. This encodes CASSLSGISYNEQFF.

Many counts were recorded for this clonotype. The rearrangement joins TRBV27 to TRBJ2-6; 9 bases fit TRBD1. The CDR3 length is 18 residues. Germline-derived CDR1 and CDR2 are MNHEY and SMNVEV (reference sequence). Losses at the gene ends were 1 base for V and 1 base for J; bases not matched to a gene: 5. The CDR3 sequence is CASSLWGQGGSGANVLTF. The CDR3 bases are TGTGCCAGCAGTTTATGGGGACAGGGCGGTTCTGGGGCCAACGTCCTGACTTTC.

This clonotype has a count of ten or more. V gene TRBV9 combines with J gene TRBJ1-6; 7 bases line up with TRBD1. CDR3 length equals 16 residues. Looked up from germline, CDR1 is SGDLS and CDR2 is YYNGEE. Germline trimming cut 3 bases from V and 7 bases from J; bases unmatched to any gene: 10. CDR3: CASSAGQISPNSPLHF. The DNA of the CDR3 is TGTGCCAGCAGCGCGGGACAGATTAGCCCAAATTCACCCCTCCACTTT.

This clonotype was found many times. This chain connects TRBV6-1 to TRBJ2-5, with 7 positions matching TRBD2. From germline, CDR1 is MNHNS and CDR2 SASEGT. V dropped 4 bases and J dropped 5; count of bases not matched to a gene: 10. CDR3 length equals 15 residues. CDR3 amino acids: CASSGFFRGGETQYF. As DNA, the CDR3 is TGTGCCAGCAGTGGTTTTTTTAGGGGAGGGGAGACCCAGTACTTC.

V and J are TRBV12-3 or TRBV12-4 and TRBJ2-7; D is possibly TRBD1 (6 bases). Trimming pared 4 bases from V and 12 bases from J, leaving 13 bases between. CDR3 length: 11 residues. The CDR3 coding sequence is TGTGCCAGCAGTTCGGGACATAGGTTGTACTTC. Its translation: CASSSGHRLYF.